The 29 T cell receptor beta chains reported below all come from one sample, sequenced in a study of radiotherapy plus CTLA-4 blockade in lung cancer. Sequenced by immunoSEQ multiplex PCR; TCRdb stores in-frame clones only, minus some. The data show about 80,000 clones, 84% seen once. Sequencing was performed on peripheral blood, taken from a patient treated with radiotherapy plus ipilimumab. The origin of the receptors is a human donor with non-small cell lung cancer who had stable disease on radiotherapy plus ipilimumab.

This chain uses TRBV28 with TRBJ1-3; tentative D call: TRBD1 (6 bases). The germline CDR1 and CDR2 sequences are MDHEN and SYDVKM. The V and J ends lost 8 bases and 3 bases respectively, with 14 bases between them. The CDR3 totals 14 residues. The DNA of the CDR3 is TGTGCCAGCTTGGTGGGGGGCAGTGGAAACACCATATATTTT. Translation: CASLVGGSGNTIYF.

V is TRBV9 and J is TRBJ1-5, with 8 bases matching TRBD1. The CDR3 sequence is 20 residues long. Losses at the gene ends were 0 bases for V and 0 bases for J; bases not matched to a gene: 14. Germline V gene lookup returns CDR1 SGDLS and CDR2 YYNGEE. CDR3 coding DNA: TGTGCCAGCAGCGTAGGGAGGAAGGGACAGGTATTATTTAGCAATCAGCCCCAGCATTTT. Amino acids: CASSVGRKGQVLFSNQPQHF.

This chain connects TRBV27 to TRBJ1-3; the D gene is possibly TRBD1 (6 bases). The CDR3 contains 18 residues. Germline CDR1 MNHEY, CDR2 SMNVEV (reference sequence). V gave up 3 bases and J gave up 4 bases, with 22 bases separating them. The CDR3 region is CASSLSQGLGRPGNTIYF. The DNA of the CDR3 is TGTGCCAGCAGTTTGTCGCAGGGGTTAGGACGCCCCGGAAACACCATATATTTT.

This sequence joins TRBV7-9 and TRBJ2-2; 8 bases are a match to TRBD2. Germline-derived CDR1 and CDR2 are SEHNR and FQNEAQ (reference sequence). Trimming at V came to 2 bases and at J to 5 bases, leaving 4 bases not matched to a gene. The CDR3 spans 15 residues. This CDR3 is CASSLRGLGTGELFF. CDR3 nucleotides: TGTGCCAGCAGCTTAAGGGGACTAGGAACCGGGGAGCTGTTTTTT.

CDR3 residues: CASSVAGDGFYEQYF. The CDR3 bases are TGTGCCAGCAGCGTAGCCGGGGATGGGTTCTACGAGCAGTACTTC. The gene calls are TRBV9 and TRBJ2-7; D might be TRBD2 (5 bases). Trimming removed 0 bases at V and 3 bases at J, with 13 bases between. The CDR3 has 15 amino acids. CDR1 is SGDLS, CDR2 YYNGEE, per germline.

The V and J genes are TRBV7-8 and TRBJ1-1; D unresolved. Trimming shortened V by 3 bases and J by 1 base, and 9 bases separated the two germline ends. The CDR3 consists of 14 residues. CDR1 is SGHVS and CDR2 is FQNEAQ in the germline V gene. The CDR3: CASSFPWGNTEAFF. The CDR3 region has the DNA TGTGCCAGCAGCTTCCCCTGGGGGAACACTGAAGCTTTCTTT. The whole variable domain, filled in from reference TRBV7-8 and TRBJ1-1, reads GAGVSQSPRYKVAKRGQDVALRCDPISGHVSLFWYQQALGQGPEFLTYFQNEAQLDKSGLPSDRFFAERPEGSVSTLKIQRTQQEDSAVYLCASSFPWGNTEAFFGQGTRLTVV.

CDR3 loop: CASSTTGVNTEAFF. The CDR3 DNA reads as TGTGCCAGCTCGACTACAGGGGTGAACACTGAAGCTTTCTTT. This chain uses TRBV18 with TRBJ1-1; TRBD1 matches at 7 bases. Per germline, CDR1 KGHSH and CDR2 LQKENI. This CDR3 contains 14 residues. V lost 6 bases and J lost 0; bases outside the gene matches: 4. Full variable domain (outside the CDR3, taken from reference TRBV18 and TRBJ1-1): NAGVMQNPRHLVRRRGQEARLRCSPMKGHSHVYWYRQLPEEGLKFMVYLQKENIIDESGMPKERFSAEFPKEGPSILRIQQVVRGDSAAYFCASSTTGVNTEAFFGQGTRLTVV.

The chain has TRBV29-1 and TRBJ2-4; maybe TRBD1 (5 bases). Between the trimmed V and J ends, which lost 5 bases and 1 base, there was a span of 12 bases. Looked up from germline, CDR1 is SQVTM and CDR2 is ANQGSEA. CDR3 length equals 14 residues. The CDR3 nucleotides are TGCAGCGTTAGCACAAAGGGGGCCAAAAACATTCAGTACTTC. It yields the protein CSVSTKGAKNIQYF.

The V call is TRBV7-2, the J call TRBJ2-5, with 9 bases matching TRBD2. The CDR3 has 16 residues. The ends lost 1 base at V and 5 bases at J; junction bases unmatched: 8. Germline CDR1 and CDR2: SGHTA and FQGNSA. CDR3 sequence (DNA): TGTGCCAGCAGCTTAGACGGCGGGAGGGCCGTGGAGACCCAGTACTTC. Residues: CASSLDGGRAVETQYF.

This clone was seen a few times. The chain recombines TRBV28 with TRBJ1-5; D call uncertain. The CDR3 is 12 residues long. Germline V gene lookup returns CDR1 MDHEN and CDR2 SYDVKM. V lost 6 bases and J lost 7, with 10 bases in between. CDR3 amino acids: CASSLAGQPQHF. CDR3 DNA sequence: TGTGCCAGCAGCCTGGCTGGGCAGCCCCAGCATTTT.

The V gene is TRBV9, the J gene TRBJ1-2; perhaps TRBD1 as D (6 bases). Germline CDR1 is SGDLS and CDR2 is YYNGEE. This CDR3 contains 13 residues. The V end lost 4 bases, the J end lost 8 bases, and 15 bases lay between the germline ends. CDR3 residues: CASSLGIQGGYTF. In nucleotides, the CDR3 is TGTGCCAGCAGCCTCGGGATTCAGGGGGGCTACACCTTC.

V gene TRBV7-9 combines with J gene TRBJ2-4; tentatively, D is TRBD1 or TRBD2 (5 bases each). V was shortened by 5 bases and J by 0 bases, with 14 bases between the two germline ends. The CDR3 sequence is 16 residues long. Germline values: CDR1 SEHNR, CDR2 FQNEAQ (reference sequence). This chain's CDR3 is CASSPRDLVAKNIQYF. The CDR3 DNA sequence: TGTGCCAGCAGCCCCAGGGACCTAGTAGCCAAAAACATTCAGTACTTC.

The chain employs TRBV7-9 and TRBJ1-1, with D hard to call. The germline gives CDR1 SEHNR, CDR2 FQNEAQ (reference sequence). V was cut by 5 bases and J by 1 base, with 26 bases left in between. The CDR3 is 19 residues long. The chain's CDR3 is CASSAPGPLGAWGNTEAFF. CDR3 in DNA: TGTGCCAGCAGCGCCCCGGGCCCACTGGGAGCTTGGGGGAACACTGAAGCTTTCTTT.

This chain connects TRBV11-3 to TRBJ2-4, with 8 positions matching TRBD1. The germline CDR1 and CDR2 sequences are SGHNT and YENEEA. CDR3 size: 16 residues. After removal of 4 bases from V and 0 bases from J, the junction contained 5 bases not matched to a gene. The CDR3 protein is CASSSQGGLAKNIQYF. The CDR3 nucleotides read TGTGCCAGCAGCTCACAGGGGGGACTAGCCAAAAACATTCAGTACTTC.

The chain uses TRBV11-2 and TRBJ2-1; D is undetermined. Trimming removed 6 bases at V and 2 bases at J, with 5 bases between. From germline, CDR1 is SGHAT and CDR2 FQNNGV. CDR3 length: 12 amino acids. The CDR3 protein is CASRQTYNEQFF. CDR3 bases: TGTGCCAGCAGACAGACCTACAATGAGCAGTTCTTC.

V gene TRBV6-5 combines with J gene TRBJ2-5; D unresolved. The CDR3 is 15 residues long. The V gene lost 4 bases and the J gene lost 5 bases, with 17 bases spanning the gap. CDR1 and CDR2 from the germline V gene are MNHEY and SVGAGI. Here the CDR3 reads CASSFQRAIRETQYF. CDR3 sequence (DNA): TGTGCCAGCAGTTTCCAACGGGCCATTCGGGAGACCCAGTACTTC.

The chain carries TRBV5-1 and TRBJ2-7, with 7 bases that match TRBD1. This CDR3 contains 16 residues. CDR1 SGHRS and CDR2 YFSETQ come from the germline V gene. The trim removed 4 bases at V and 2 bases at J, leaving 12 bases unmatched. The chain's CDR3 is CASSEGATDGPYEQYF. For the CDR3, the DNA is TGCGCCAGCAGCGAGGGGGCGACGGACGGTCCCTACGAGCAGTACTTC.

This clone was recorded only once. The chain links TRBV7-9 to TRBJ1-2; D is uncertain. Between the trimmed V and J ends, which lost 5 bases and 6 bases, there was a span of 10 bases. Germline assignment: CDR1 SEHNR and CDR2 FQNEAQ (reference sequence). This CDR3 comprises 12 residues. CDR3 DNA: TGTGCCAGCAGCGATCTTTGGGATGGCTACACCTTC. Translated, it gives CASSDLWDGYTF.

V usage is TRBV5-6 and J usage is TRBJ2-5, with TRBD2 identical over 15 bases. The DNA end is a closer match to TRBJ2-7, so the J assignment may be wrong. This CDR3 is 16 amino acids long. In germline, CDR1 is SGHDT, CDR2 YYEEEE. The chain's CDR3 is CASSKGLAGGSYEQYF. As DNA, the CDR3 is TGTGCCAGCAGCAAAGGACTAGCGGGAGGGTCCTACGAGCAGTACTTC.

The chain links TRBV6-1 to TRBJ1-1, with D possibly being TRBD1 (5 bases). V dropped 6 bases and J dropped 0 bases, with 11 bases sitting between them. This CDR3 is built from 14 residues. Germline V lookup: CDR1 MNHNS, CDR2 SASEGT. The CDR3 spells CASSRQNMNTEAFF. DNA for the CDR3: TGTGCCAGCAGCAGACAGAACATGAACACTGAAGCTTTCTTT.

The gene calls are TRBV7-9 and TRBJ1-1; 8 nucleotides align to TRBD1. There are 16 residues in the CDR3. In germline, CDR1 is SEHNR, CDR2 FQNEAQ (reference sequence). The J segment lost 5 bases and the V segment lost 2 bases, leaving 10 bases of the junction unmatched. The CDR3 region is CASSLFSLQGETEAFF. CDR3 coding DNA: TGTGCCAGCAGCTTATTTAGTTTACAGGGGGAGACTGAAGCTTTCTTT.

The CDR3 sequence: CARALRGATEAFF. In DNA, the CDR3 is TGTGCCAGGGCTCTCAGGGGGGCCACTGAAGCTTTCTTT. The V and J genes are TRBV2 and TRBJ1-1, with 7 bases lining up with TRBD1. Germline V gives CDR1 SNHLY, CDR2 FYNNEI. This CDR3 region has 13 residues. Trimming at V came to 9 bases and at J to 4 bases, leaving 8 bases not matched to a gene.

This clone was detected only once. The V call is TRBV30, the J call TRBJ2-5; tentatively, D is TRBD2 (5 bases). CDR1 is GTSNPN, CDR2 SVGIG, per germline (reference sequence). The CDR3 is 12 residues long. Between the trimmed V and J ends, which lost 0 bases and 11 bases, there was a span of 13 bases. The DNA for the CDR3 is TGTGCCTGGAGTGTTGAAGGGTGGGAGCAGTACTTC. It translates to CAWSVEGWEQYF.

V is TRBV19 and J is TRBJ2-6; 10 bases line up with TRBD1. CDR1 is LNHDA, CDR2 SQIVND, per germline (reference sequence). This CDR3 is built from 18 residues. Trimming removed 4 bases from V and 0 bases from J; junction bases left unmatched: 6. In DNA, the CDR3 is TGTGCCAGTAGTAGACTCCGGGACAGGGGCTCTGGGGCCAACGTCCTGACTTTC. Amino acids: CASSRLRDRGSGANVLTF.

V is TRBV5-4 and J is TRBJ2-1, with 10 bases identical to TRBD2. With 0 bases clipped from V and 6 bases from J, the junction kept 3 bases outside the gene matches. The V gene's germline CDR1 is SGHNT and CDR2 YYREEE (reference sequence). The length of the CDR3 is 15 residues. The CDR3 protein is CASSLGTSGTNEQFF. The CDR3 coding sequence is TGTGCCAGCAGCTTGGGTACTAGCGGGACCAATGAGCAGTTCTTC. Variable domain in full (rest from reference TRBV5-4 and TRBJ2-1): ETGVTQSPTHLIKTRGQQVTLRCSSQSGHNTVSWYQQALGQGPQFIFQYYREEENGRGNFPPRFSGLQFPNYSSELNVNALELDDSALYLCASSLGTSGTNEQFFGPGTRLTVL.

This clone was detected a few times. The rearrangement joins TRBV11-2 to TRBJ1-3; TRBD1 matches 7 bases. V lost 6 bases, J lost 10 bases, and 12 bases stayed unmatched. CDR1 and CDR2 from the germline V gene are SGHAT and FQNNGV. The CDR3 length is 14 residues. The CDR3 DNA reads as TGTGCCAGCAGTCCCTCGGGACAGAGGGTGACCATATATTTT. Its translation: CASSPSGQRVTIYF.

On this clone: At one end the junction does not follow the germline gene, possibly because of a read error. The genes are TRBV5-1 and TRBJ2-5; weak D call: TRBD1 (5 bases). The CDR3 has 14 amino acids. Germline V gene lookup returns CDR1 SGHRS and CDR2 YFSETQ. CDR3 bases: TGCGCCAGCAGCTTGGACAGGATTGAAGAGGCCCAGTACTTC. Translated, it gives CASSLDRIEEAQYF.

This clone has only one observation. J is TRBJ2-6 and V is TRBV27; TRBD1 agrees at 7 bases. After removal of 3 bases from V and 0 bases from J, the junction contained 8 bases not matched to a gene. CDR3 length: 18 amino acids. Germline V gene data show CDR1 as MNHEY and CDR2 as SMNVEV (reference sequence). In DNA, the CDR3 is TGTGCCAGCAGTTTTTCCGGGACAGCTTCCTCTGGGGCCAACGTCCTGACTTTC. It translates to CASSFSGTASSGANVLTF.

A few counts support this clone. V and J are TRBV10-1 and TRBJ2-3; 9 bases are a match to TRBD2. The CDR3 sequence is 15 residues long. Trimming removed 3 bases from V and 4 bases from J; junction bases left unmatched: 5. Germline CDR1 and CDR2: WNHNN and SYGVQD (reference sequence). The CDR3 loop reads CASSDRSGGSDTQYF. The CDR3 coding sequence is TGCGCCAGCAGTGATAGGAGCGGGGGGTCAGATACGCAGTATTTT.